This TCR beta chain was observed in a study of cytomegalovirus exposure and HLA in healthy donors. Study conclusions and caveats: A previous analysis found most TCR beta V segments productive roughly 90% or roughly 30% of the time.

The PCR had 60 Vbeta and 13 Jbeta primers. Here immunoSEQ multiplex PCR was the method, and the copy in TCRdb shows in-frame clones only, minus some. The sample includes roughly 70,000 clones, roughly four fifths of them seen just once. The length of the CDR3 is 12 residues. Germline V gene sequence: CDR1 ENHRY, CDR2 SYGVKD. Concerning this clone: Its antigen remains unknown. At one end the junction does not follow the germline gene, possibly because of a read error.

The specimen sequenced was PBMCs. The receptor was derived from a middle-aged man in good health and CMV-seronegative. The chain couples TRBV10-3 to TRBJ1-5; D perhaps matches TRBD1 (6 bases). CDR3 sequence reads: CAISESDRIQSF. CDR3 DNA sequence: TGTGCCATCAGTGAGTCCGACAGGATTCAGAGTTTT.